These 23 T cell receptor beta chains originate from one sample sequenced in a study of beta chain features in type 1 diabetes. Study-level points and caveats: Type 1 diabetes patients had TCRB CDR3s that were shorter (moderately but significantly so) in all four CD4+ subsets.

For these receptors, no antigen is known. Isolated RNA was reverse transcribed in full, so expressed TCRB transcripts were sequenced. Sequenced by immunoSEQ multiplex PCR; TCRdb stores in-frame clones only, minus some. The sample gives hundreds of thousands of clones, about an eighth of which show up once; less than 0.025% is in the top ten. The sample taken for sequencing was naive CD4+ T cells from blood. These receptors were taken from a man between 18 and 29 years old with type 1 diabetes.

This chain joins TRBV4-2 and TRBJ2-1, with TRBD2 matching over 7 bases. CDR3 size: 16 residues. CDR1 and CDR2 from the germline V gene are LGHNA and YNFKEQ. Trimming cost V 1 base and J 5 bases; bases outside gene matches: 8. CDR3 protein: CASSQVDRDYDNEQFF. CDR3 sequence (DNA): TGTGCCAGCAGCCAAGTGGATCGGGACTACGACAATGAGCAGTTCTTC.

This clone came up a few times. The rearrangement links TRBV27 to TRBJ2-5; D assignment may be TRBD1 or TRBD2 (5 bases each). V lost 6 bases and J lost 4, with 9 bases in between. CDR3 size: 12 residues. Germline CDR1 MNHEY, CDR2 SMNVEV (reference sequence). CDR3 residues: CASRRGGETQYF. For the CDR3, the DNA is TGTGCCAGCAGGCGTGGGGGAGAGACCCAGTACTTC.

This clone was seen just once. This chain joins TRBV2 and TRBJ2-5; D possibly matches TRBD1 or TRBD2 (5 bases each). Germline values: CDR1 SNHLY, CDR2 FYNNEI. V dropped 5 bases and J dropped 1 base, with 11 bases sitting between them. This CDR3 has 14 residues. DNA for the CDR3: TGTGCCAGCAGTCTGCAGGGACCCCAAGAGACCCAGTACTTC. It specifies CASSLQGPQETQYF.

The V gene is TRBV30, the J gene TRBJ1-2, with D maybe TRBD1 (6 bases). Germline V gene sequence: CDR1 GTSNPN, CDR2 SVGIG (reference sequence). Trimming removed 0 bases from V and 6 bases from J, with 17 bases in between. There are 15 residues in the CDR3. In DNA form, the CDR3 reads TGTGCCTGGAGTGTAGGGGGAATGGGCTTCGATGGCTACACCTTC. Residues: CAWSVGGMGFDGYTF.

This chain links TRBV4-1 with TRBJ1-2, with D perhaps TRBD1 (5 bases). CDR1 MGHRA and CDR2 YSYEKL come from the germline V gene. CDR3 length: 13 amino acids. Trimming took off 4 bases at V and 3 bases at J, with 9 bases between the two ends. The CDR3 region is CASSPKTDYGYTF. DNA of the CDR3: TGCGCCAGCAGCCCCAAGACAGACTATGGCTACACCTTC.

In its sample, this clone was seen a few times. This chain uses TRBV11-3 with TRBJ2-2; D not certain. Trimming took 5 bases from V and 4 from J, leaving 14 bases between them. This CDR3 has 15 amino acids. Germline values: CDR1 SGHNT, CDR2 YENEEA. CDR3 coding DNA: TGTGCCAGCAGCGTAAACCTATGGGCCACCGGGGAGCTGTTTTTT. This translates into CASSVNLWATGELFF.

CDR3 sequence reads: CASRGLGTGGYEQYF. In nucleotides, the CDR3 is TGTGCCAGCAGGGGGCTCGGGACAGGGGGCTACGAGCAGTACTTC. This sequence joins TRBV25-1 and TRBJ2-7; TRBD1 matches at 11 bases. The CDR3 loop spans 15 amino acids. CDR1 is MGHDK, CDR2 SYGVNS, per germline. Trimming cost V 6 bases and J 3 bases; bases outside gene matches: 7.

The V call is TRBV30, the J call TRBJ2-5; 7 bases fit TRBD2. Germline V gene lookup returns CDR1 GTSNPN and CDR2 SVGIG (reference sequence). This CDR3 is built from 16 residues. V was clipped by 0 bases and J by 2 bases; unmatched bases: 9. The CDR3 DNA follows: TGTGCCTGGAGTGTCGGGGCGGGGGATCTGCAAGAGACCCAGTACTTC. Amino acids: CAWSVGAGDLQETQYF. Drawing the rest from reference TRBV30 and TRBJ2-5, the complete variable domain is SQTIHQWPATLVQPVGSPLSLECTVEGTSNPNLYWYRQAAGRGLQLLFYSVGIGQISSEVPQNLSASRPQDRQFILSSKKLLLSDSGFYLCAWSVGAGDLQETQYFGPGTRLLVL.

This clone has only a few counts. Different DNA sequences within this sample yield the same CDR3. In DNA form, the CDR3 reads TGTGCCATCGCCACAGGGAGGGACACCATATATTTT. Translation: CAIATGRDTIYF. This chain connects TRBV10-3 to TRBJ1-3, with a weak D call TRBD1 (6 bases). The CDR3 covers 12 residues. Germline assignment: CDR1 ENHRY and CDR2 SYGVKD. Trimming removed 8 bases at V and 8 bases at J, with 13 bases between.

The J gene is TRBJ1-1, the V gene TRBV20-1; D unclear. Germline CDR1 reads DFQATT; CDR2 reads SNEGSKA (reference sequence). Trimming pared 0 bases from V and 8 bases from J, leaving 7 bases between. The CDR3 is 11 amino acids. This CDR3 is CSARDRVEAFF. DNA of the CDR3: TGCAGTGCTAGAGATCGGGTCGAAGCTTTCTTT.

This clone was detected only a few times. The V gene is TRBV7-8, the J gene TRBJ2-1; 9 bases match TRBD1. With V trimmed by 5 bases and J by 6 bases, 11 bases remained unmatched. Germline V gene lookup returns CDR1 SGHVS and CDR2 FQNEAQ. The CDR3 covers 16 residues. In DNA, the CDR3 is TGTGCCAGCAGCGGACGACAGGGGGAGGGTTTCAATGAGCAGTTCTTC. As protein: CASSGRQGEGFNEQFF.

The chain's CDR3 is CASSFIWAGRNTEAFF. In DNA, the CDR3 is TGTGCCAGCAGTTTTATCTGGGCGGGACGGAACACTGAAGCTTTCTTT. This chain uses TRBV28 with TRBJ1-1; D is perhaps TRBD1 (5 bases). Trimming removed 3 bases at V and 1 base at J, with 15 bases between. The CDR3 contains 16 residues. CDR1 MDHEN and CDR2 SYDVKM come from the germline V gene.

This clone came up a few times. The rearrangement links TRBV29-1 to TRBJ1-1; no reliable D call. Trimming removed 4 bases at V and 1 base at J, with 7 bases between. The V gene's germline CDR1 is SQVTM and CDR2 ANQGSEA. The CDR3 consists of 12 residues. CDR3 sequence (DNA): TGCAGCGTTGCGGCCTCGAACACTGAAGCTTTCTTT. Encoded protein: CSVAASNTEAFF.

This clone came up once. The CDR3, as DNA: TGTGCCAGCAGTTCCGGATTCTCACCCCTCCACTTT. This sequence encodes CASSSGFSPLHF. The rearrangement links TRBV6-5 to TRBJ1-6; no clear D. CDR1 MNHEY and CDR2 SVGAGI come from the germline V gene. The CDR3 sequence is 12 residues long. Trimming removed 4 bases from V and 10 bases from J, with 8 bases in between.

In its sample, this clone was seen a few times. The chain combines TRBV6-1 with TRBJ1-6; 10 bases agree with TRBD1. CDR1 MNHNS and CDR2 SASEGT come from the germline V gene. The CDR3 runs 14 residues. V lost 2 bases, J lost 12 bases, and 4 bases stayed unmatched. The CDR3 region is CASSEQGQGVPLHF. CDR3 DNA sequence: TGTGCCAGCAGTGAACAAGGACAGGGGGTACCCCTCCACTTT.

The V gene is TRBV19, the J gene TRBJ2-3; weak D call: TRBD2 (5 bases). V dropped 5 bases and J dropped 2 bases, with 8 bases sitting between them. From germline, CDR1 is LNHDA and CDR2 SQIVND (reference sequence). This CDR3 spans 13 amino acids. The CDR3 protein is CASSEGSTDTQYF. The CDR3 DNA follows: TGTGCCAGTAGTGAGGGATCCACAGATACGCAGTATTTT. Full variable domain (rest looked up from reference TRBV19 and TRBJ2-3): DGGITQSPKYLFRKEGQNVTLSCEQNLNHDAMYWYRQDPGQGLRLIYYSQIVNDFQKGDIAEGYSVSREKKESFPLTVTSAQKNPTAFYLCASSEGSTDTQYFGPGTRLTVL.

Comment on this clone: This CDR3 is also generated by other DNA sequences in the sample. This chain connects TRBV5-1 to TRBJ2-5, with D tentatively TRBD1 (6 bases). The V end lost 0 bases, the J end lost 2 bases, and 11 bases lay between the germline ends. Germline V gene lookup returns CDR1 SGHRS and CDR2 YFSETQ. The CDR3 consists of 15 residues. Written as DNA, the CDR3 is TGCGCCAGCAGCTTGGCAGGGACATCACAAGAGACCCAGTACTTC. Protein sequence: CASSLAGTSQETQYF.

The chain employs TRBV29-1 and TRBJ2-7, with TRBD1 matching over 9 bases. Trimming took 4 bases from V and 3 from J; bases not matched to a gene: 4. The CDR3 has 13 residues. Germline V gene sequence: CDR1 SQVTM, CDR2 ANQGSEA. The CDR3 is CSVGQGEGYEQYF. CDR3 coding DNA: TGCAGCGTTGGACAGGGGGAAGGCTACGAGCAGTACTTC.

This rearrangement joins TRBV29-1 to TRBJ2-1; tentatively, D is TRBD2 (5 bases). The CDR3 is made up of 16 amino acids. The germline gives CDR1 SQVTM, CDR2 ANQGSEA. V was cut by 7 bases and J by 0 bases, with 19 bases left in between. CDR3 region: CSARPLAGSSYNEQFF. In DNA, the CDR3 is TGCAGCGCAAGACCCCTAGCTGGTAGCTCCTACAATGAGCAGTTCTTC.

The CDR3 DNA sequence: TGCGCCAGCAGCCAACAGAAGGGGCCCCGTGAAGCTTTCTTT. Its protein product is CASSQQKGPREAFF. The V and J genes are TRBV4-1 and TRBJ1-1; TRBD1 is a possible D gene (5 bases). The V gene lost 2 bases and the J gene lost 7 bases, with 14 bases spanning the gap. The CDR3 contains 14 residues. CDR1 and CDR2 from the germline V gene are MGHRA and YSYEKL.

As for this clone: The sample has other DNA sequences that encode this CDR3 too. This chain uses TRBV7-9 with TRBJ2-7, with unresolved D. V was shortened by 2 bases and J by 4 bases, with 6 bases between the two germline ends. The CDR3 runs to 12 residues. The germline CDR1 and CDR2 sequences are SEHNR and FQNEAQ (reference sequence). CDR3 coding DNA: TGTGCCAGCAGCTTAACTGGATACGAGCAGTACTTC. Translation: CASSLTGYEQYF.

This clone came up a few times. This chain links TRBV12-5 with TRBJ1-1; D gene uncertain. Trimming cost V 7 bases and J 1 base, with 4 bases left between them. The CDR3 contains 11 residues. Per germline, CDR1 LGHNT and CDR2 FRNRAP. The CDR3 loop reads CASASNTEAFF. In DNA form, the CDR3 reads TGTGCTAGTGCTTCGAACACTGAAGCTTTCTTT.

The CDR3 reads CSAVIEGYTF. The DNA of the CDR3 is TGCAGTGCCGTAATAGAGGGCTACACCTTC. The chain carries TRBV20-1 and TRBJ1-2; D remains unclear. Germline V gene data show CDR1 as DFQATT and CDR2 as SNEGSKA (reference sequence). The germline V and J ends were trimmed by 6 bases and 8 bases, with 10 bases remaining between them. This CDR3 is 10 amino acids long.